Listed here are 31 T cell receptor beta chains from one sample, sequenced in a study of blood T cells in healthy people across ages. A second PCR, run for roughly 6 to 11 cycles, used a sample-barcoded 5' primer plus a J-beta primer mix. TCRdb independently ran MiXCR on the 5' RACE reads; one entry per CDR3 protein. Seen here are more than 900,000 distinct CDR3 sequences, roughly a quarter observed once, and the top ten hold around 0.75%. In addition, the sample was reused for a study of T cells of mothers and their children.

The source material was blood. The receptor source for this set is a girl aged 2 to 10 in good health.

The V and J genes are TRBV24-1 and TRBJ2-7; tentative D call: TRBD2 (6 bases). Per the germline V gene, CDR1 is KGHDR and CDR2 is SFDVKD. CDR3 length: 14 amino acids. Trimming pared 3 bases from V and 0 bases from J, leaving 8 bases between. The CDR3 nucleotides are TGTGCCACCAGTGATCGGGAGAGCTCCTACGAGCAGTACTTC. Its translation: CATSDRESSYEQYF.

V usage is TRBV29-1 and J usage is TRBJ1-1; D uncertain. Trimming removed 4 bases at V and 5 bases at J, with 8 bases between. From germline, CDR1 is SQVTM and CDR2 ANQGSEA. CDR3 length: 11 amino acids. The CDR3 reads CSVARRTEAFF. In nucleotides, the CDR3 is TGCAGCGTTGCAAGACGAACTGAAGCTTTCTTT.

The rearrangement links TRBV5-1 to TRBJ2-1, with 13 bases lining up with TRBD2. CDR3 size: 18 residues. Looked up from germline, CDR1 is SGHRS and CDR2 is YFSETQ. Unmatched junction bases numbered 8, after V lost 5 bases and J lost 0 bases. As DNA, the CDR3 is TGCGCCAGCAGAGGACTAGCGGGGGACCCGAGCTCCTACAATGAGCAGTTCTTC. It specifies CASRGLAGDPSSYNEQFF.

The chain is built from TRBV5-1 and TRBJ1-4; D remains ambiguous. The CDR3 sequence is 12 residues long. Germline V gene data show CDR1 as SGHRS and CDR2 as YFSETQ. The ends were cut back, 5 bases at V and 4 bases at J, with 6 bases in the middle. The CDR3 nucleotides are TGCGCCAGCAGGGAAGATAATGAAAAACTGTTTTTT. Translating it yields CASREDNEKLFF.

The chain links TRBV10-1 to TRBJ2-1; TRBD1 might be the D (5 bases). Looked up from germline, CDR1 is WNHNN and CDR2 is SYGVQD (reference sequence). Trimming removed 3 bases at V and 1 base at J, with 13 bases between. There are 16 residues in the CDR3. This chain's CDR3 is CASSEHRLTSYNEQFF. As DNA, the CDR3 is TGCGCCAGCAGTGAACACAGGTTAACGTCCTACAATGAGCAGTTCTTC.

CDR3 amino acids: CASSAHRDRGRPYEQYF. DNA of the CDR3: TGTGCCAGCAGTGCTCACCGGGACAGGGGGCGCCCCTACGAGCAGTACTTC. This chain uses TRBV25-1 with TRBJ2-5, with TRBD1 matching over 12 bases. The J call may be mistaken, given a closer DNA end match to TRBJ2-7. The CDR3 sequence is 17 residues long. Germline CDR1 MGHDK, CDR2 SYGVNS.

The V and J genes are TRBV9 and TRBJ1-2, with TRBD1 identical over 8 bases. V was pared by 3 bases and J by 8 bases, with 12 bases of the junction left unmatched. This CDR3 comprises 15 residues. The germline V gene encodes CDR1 SGDLS and CDR2 YYNGEE. Here the CDR3 DNA reads TGTGCCAGCAGCGCCCGGGACAGGACAACTAGGGGCTACACCTTC. It codes for CASSARDRTTRGYTF.

This clonotype was counted only a few times. The chain recombines TRBV29-1 with TRBJ2-1; D is perhaps TRBD2 (5 bases). CDR1 and CDR2 (germline): SQVTM, ANQGSEA. V lost 3 bases, J lost 5 bases, and 11 bases lay in between. This CDR3 has 13 amino acids. CDR3 protein: CSVDGLDNNEQFF. The CDR3 coding sequence is TGCAGCGTTGACGGACTCGATAACAATGAGCAGTTCTTC.

The chain joins TRBV6-5 to TRBJ1-4; D remains ambiguous. Germline V gene sequence: CDR1 MNHEY, CDR2 SVGAGI. CDR3 length equals 14 residues. The V and J ends lost 5 bases and 12 bases respectively, with 19 bases between them. Here the CDR3 reads CASSLQTGDDELFF. The CDR3 DNA is TGTGCCAGCAGTCTACAGACTGGAGATGATGAACTGTTTTTT.

In this sample, this clonotype turned up a few times. The chain couples TRBV20-1 to TRBJ1-4, with D maybe TRBD1 (5 bases). This CDR3 is 13 amino acids long. The germline V and J ends were trimmed by 4 bases and 6 bases, with 12 bases remaining between them. The germline gives CDR1 DFQATT, CDR2 SNEGSKA (reference sequence). Here the CDR3 DNA reads TGCAGTGCTATAGAGGGGACTGATGAAAAACTGTTTTTT. Amino acids: CSAIEGTDEKLFF.

This clonotype appeared a few times. The J gene is TRBJ2-3, the V gene TRBV7-8; perhaps D is TRBD1 or TRBD2 (5 bases each). CDR3 size: 19 residues. Trimming removed 5 bases from V and 0 bases from J, with 24 bases in between. Looked up from germline, CDR1 is SGHVS and CDR2 is FQNEAQ. The CDR3 sequence is CASSAIYSGTSGSTDTQYF. For the CDR3, the DNA is TGTGCCAGCAGCGCAATATACTCCGGGACGTCCGGCAGCACAGATACGCAGTATTTT.

This clonotype was picked up one time. The chain uses TRBV28 and TRBJ2-4, with TRBD2 identical over 7 bases. The CDR3 length is 13 residues. Looked up from germline, CDR1 is MDHEN and CDR2 is SYDVKM. After removal of 6 bases from V and 8 bases from J, the junction contained 7 bases not matched to a gene. CDR3 region: CASSPPGGDIQYF. CDR3 coding DNA: TGTGCCAGCAGCCCCCCGGGGGGAGACATTCAGTACTTC.

This clonotype was seen a handful of times. V gene TRBV29-1 combines with J gene TRBJ2-4; 7 positions match TRBD1. With V trimmed by 8 bases and J by 6 bases, 4 bases remained unmatched. CDR1 and CDR2 (germline): SQVTM, ANQGSEA. This CDR3 has 11 residues. CDR3 sequence: CSFRQGNIQYF. Here the CDR3 DNA reads TGCAGCTTCCGACAGGGAAACATTCAGTACTTC.

This sequence joins TRBV28 and TRBJ2-7; D may match TRBD1 or TRBD2 (6 bases each). V shed 3 bases and J shed 5 bases, with 17 bases lying between them. The germline V gene encodes CDR1 MDHEN and CDR2 SYDVKM. This CDR3 is built from 15 residues. This chain's CDR3 is CASSFGSQEGDEQYF. In DNA, the CDR3 is TGTGCCAGCAGTTTCGGGAGTCAGGAGGGGGACGAGCAGTACTTC.

This rearrangement joins TRBV12-3 or TRBV12-4 to TRBJ2-5, with D uncertain. The CDR3 loop spans 15 amino acids. Between the trimmed V and J ends, which lost 6 bases and 2 bases, there was a span of 16 bases. In nucleotides, the CDR3 is TGTGCCAGCAGCACGGTCCCCCAGAGGCAAGAGACCCAGTACTTC. Translated, it gives CASSTVPQRQETQYF.

The J gene is TRBJ1-2, the V gene TRBV6-2 or TRBV6-3, with TRBD1 as a possible D gene (5 bases). With 7 bases removed from V and 8 bases from J, the gap between germline ends came to 17 bases. CDR1 is MNHEY and CDR2 is SVGEGT in the germline V gene. The CDR3 sequence is 13 residues long. The CDR3 DNA reads as TGTGCCAGCAAAGCCGCGAAGGGACGAGGCTACACCTTC. Protein product: CASKAAKGRGYTF.

This chain connects TRBV7-2 to TRBJ2-5; TRBD2 matches at 11 bases. The end of the DNA aligns better with TRBJ2-1, so the J call may be wrong. Germline lookup yields CDR1 SGHTA and CDR2 FQGNSA. CDR3 length equals 18 residues. DNA for the CDR3: TGTGCCAGCAGCTTCAGCGGGATACTAGCGGGAGAGGTTAATGAGCAGTTCTTC. Residues: CASSFSGILAGEVNEQFF.

The chain couples TRBV20-1 to TRBJ2-1; the D gene is possibly TRBD1 (6 bases). The J call may be in error: the DNA end matches TRBJ2-5 better. From germline, CDR1 is DFQATT and CDR2 SNEGSKA (reference sequence). The length of the CDR3 is 14 residues. The CDR3 loop reads CSASLARGKETQYF. The CDR3 DNA is TGCAGTGCTTCATTAGCGAGGGGGAAAGAGACCCAGTACTTC.

The chain has TRBV12-3 or TRBV12-4 and TRBJ2-1; tentative D call: TRBD2 (6 bases). V lost 5 bases and J 3 bases, leaving 11 bases between the germline ends. The CDR3 has 14 amino acids. The DNA for the CDR3 is TGTGCCAGCAGTGCCGGGGGATTCTACAATGAGCAGTTCTTC. The encoded protein is CASSAGGFYNEQFF.

The chain is built from TRBV6-2 or TRBV6-3 and TRBJ2-5; 11 bases line up with TRBD2. This CDR3 is 15 amino acids long. Trimming removed 2 bases from V and 1 base from J; junction bases left unmatched: 0. Germline V gene sequence: CDR1 MNHEY, CDR2 SVGEGT. The CDR3 region is CASSYTSGSQETQYF. CDR3 DNA: TGTGCCAGCAGTTACACTAGCGGGAGCCAAGAGACCCAGTACTTC.

This clonotype was detected only a few times. The chain employs TRBV27 and TRBJ2-1, with D unclear. The J call could be wrong; TRBJ2-5 is a better fit for the DNA end. The CDR3 has 14 residues. Germline V gives CDR1 MNHEY, CDR2 SMNVEV (reference sequence). The CDR3 DNA reads TGTGCCAGCAGTTTCGACACACTGGGGGAGACCCAGTACTTC. Translating gives CASSFDTLGETQYF.

The CDR3 nucleotides read TGTGCCAGCAGCCGGACTAGCGGGGGTCTGATCTTCAATGAGCAGTTCTTC. It is translated as CASSRTSGGLIFNEQFF. The rearrangement links TRBV11-2 to TRBJ2-1; TRBD2 matches at 13 bases. V was pared by 5 bases and J by 6 bases, with 10 bases of the junction left unmatched. The CDR3 is 17 amino acids. Germline CDR1 and CDR2: SGHAT and FQNNGV.

As DNA, the CDR3 is TGCAGCGCTCCCGGGACAGGGGAATACGAGCAGTACTTC. It codes for CSAPGTGEYEQYF. The chain couples TRBV20-1 to TRBJ2-7; 10 bases align to TRBD1. The CDR3 has 13 amino acids. Germline CDR1 DFQATT, CDR2 SNEGSKA (reference sequence).

The chain employs TRBV29-1 and TRBJ1-1, with no clear D. The CDR3 is 13 residues long. CDR1 is SQVTM, CDR2 ANQGSEA, per germline. Trimming pared 8 bases from V and 0 bases from J, leaving 13 bases between. In nucleotides, the CDR3 is TGCAGCTCGAGGATCGGGCTGAACACTGAAGCTTTCTTT. This gives the protein CSSRIGLNTEAFF.

The rearrangement links TRBV7-9 to TRBJ1-2, with D perhaps TRBD1 (5 bases). Germline loops: CDR1 SEHNR, CDR2 FQNEAQ (reference sequence). V lost 3 bases, J lost 3 bases, and 14 bases lay in between. The CDR3 loop spans 15 amino acids. This CDR3 reads CASSFQGTGDYGYTF. Here the CDR3 DNA reads TGTGCCAGCAGCTTCCAGGGAACTGGCGACTATGGCTACACCTTC.

This clonotype was seen more than once but under ten times. V gene TRBV20-1 combines with J gene TRBJ2-5, with TRBD2 as a possible D gene (6 bases). The J call is in doubt because the DNA end fits TRBJ2-1 better. Germline V gene sequence: CDR1 DFQATT, CDR2 SNEGSKA (reference sequence). The CDR3 length is 15 residues. CDR3 loop: CSAYSGTGGRGEQFF. The CDR3 DNA is TGCAGTGCTTATTCCGGGACTGGAGGTCGTGGTGAGCAGTTCTTC.

The rearrangement joins TRBV7-3 to TRBJ2-5; 7 nucleotides agree with TRBD1. The germline gives CDR1 SGHTA, CDR2 FQGTGA. Unmatched junction bases numbered 11, after V lost 8 bases and J lost 5 bases. This CDR3 spans 14 amino acids. CDR3 protein: CASSPGGAVETQYF. In nucleotides, the CDR3 is TGTGCCAGCTCCCCAGGGGGAGCCGTGGAGACCCAGTACTTC.

This clonotype was counted only a few times. CDR3 sequence reads: CAISESTSGGNTDTQYF. As DNA, the CDR3 is TGTGCCATCAGTGAGTCCACTAGCGGGGGAAACACAGATACGCAGTATTTT. V is TRBV10-3 and J is TRBJ2-3; 11 nucleotides agree with TRBD2. The germline V gene has CDR1 ENHRY and CDR2 SYGVKD. The CDR3 length is 17 residues. With V trimmed by 0 bases and J by 2 bases, 4 bases remained unmatched.

The table lists this clonotype with a few counts. The chain links TRBV12-3 or TRBV12-4 to TRBJ1-2; D is uncertain. The CDR3 has 15 residues. Trimming removed 6 bases at V and 4 bases at J, with 18 bases between. DNA of the CDR3: TGTGCCAGCAGCCAAGGAGATTTCAACACCTATGGCTACACCTTC. Protein: CASSQGDFNTYGYTF.

This chain connects TRBV6-2 or TRBV6-3 to TRBJ2-7; D not resolved. The CDR3 is 13 amino acids. Germline assignment: CDR1 MNHEY and CDR2 SVGEGT. V shed 2 bases and J shed 7 bases, with 12 bases lying between them. The CDR3 sequence: CASSYDGVYEQYF. In DNA form, the CDR3 reads TGTGCCAGCAGTTACGATGGGGTTTATGAGCAGTACTTC.

Points on this clonotype: An end of the junction differs from the germline gene, which may be a read error. The rearrangement links TRBV4-1 to TRBJ2-5; D tentatively fits TRBD1 or TRBD2 (5 bases each). The germline V gene encodes CDR1 MGHRA and CDR2 YSYEKL. This CDR3 is 14 amino acids long. The CDR3 nucleotides are TGCGCCAGCAGCCCCCTGGCAGGGAGCGCGACCCGGTACTTC. Amino acid sequence: CASSPLAGSATRYF.